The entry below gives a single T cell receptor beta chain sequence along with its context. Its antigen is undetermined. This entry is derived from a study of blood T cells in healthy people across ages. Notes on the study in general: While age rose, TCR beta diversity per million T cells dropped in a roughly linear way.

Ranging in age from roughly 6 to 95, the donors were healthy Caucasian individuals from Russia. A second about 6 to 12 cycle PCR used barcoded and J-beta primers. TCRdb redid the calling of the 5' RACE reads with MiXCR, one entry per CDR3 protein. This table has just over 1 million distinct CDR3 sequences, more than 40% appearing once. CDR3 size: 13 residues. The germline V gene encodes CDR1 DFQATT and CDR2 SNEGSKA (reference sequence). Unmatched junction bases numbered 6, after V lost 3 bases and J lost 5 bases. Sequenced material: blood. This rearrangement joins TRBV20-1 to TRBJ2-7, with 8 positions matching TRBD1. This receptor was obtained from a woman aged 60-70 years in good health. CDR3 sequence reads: CSASLDRVDEQYF. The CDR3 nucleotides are TGCAGTGCTAGTCTGGACAGGGTAGACGAGCAGTACTTC.